This T cell receptor (beta chain) was obtained from a study of T cells after yellow fever vaccination. Study in general: Some fractions had low cell numbers, and these were prepared with SMART-Seq v4 Ultra Low Input. General observations from the study: A small proportion of clonotypes was detected in both the CD4 and CD8 compartments. Contamination by abundant bulk-population clonotypes could be present in FACS-sorted repertoires.

This CDR3 has 15 residues. Germline V CDR1 and CDR2: MNHEY, SMNVEV (reference sequence). Deletions cut 3 bases from V and 4 bases from J, with 13 bases between. This clonotype appeared many times. The antigen remains unidentified. The authors made TCR cDNA by 5'RACE template switching, adding a universal primer site and UMIs. TCRdb itself ran the 5' RACE reads through MiXCR, one entry per CDR3 protein. Counted here are approximately 69,000 distinct CDR3 sequences, under 6.5% occurring once; the ten biggest clones make up under 2.5%. The sample was CD4+ T cells sorted from PBMCs, taken about 2 weeks after the first yellow fever vaccination. The chain employs TRBV27 and TRBJ1-3; D is ambiguous. The receptor's source is a man aged 18 to 30 who received the YFV17D yellow fever vaccine. Here the CDR3 reads CASSFTRELGNTIYF. The DNA of the CDR3 is TGTGCCAGCAGTTTCACCAGAGAACTCGGAAACACCATATATTTT.